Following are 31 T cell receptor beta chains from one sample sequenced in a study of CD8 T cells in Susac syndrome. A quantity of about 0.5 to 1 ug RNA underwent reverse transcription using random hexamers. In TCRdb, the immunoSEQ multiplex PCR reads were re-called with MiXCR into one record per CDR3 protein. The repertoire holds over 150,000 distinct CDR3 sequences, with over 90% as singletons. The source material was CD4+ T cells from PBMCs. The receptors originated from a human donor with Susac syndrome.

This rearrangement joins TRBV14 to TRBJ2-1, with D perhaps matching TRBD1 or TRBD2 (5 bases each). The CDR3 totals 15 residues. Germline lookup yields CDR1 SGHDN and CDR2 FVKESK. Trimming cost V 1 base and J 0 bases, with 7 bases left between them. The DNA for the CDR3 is TGTGCCAGCAGCCAAGCAGGGAGCTCCTACAATGAGCAGTTCTTC. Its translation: CASSQAGSSYNEQFF.

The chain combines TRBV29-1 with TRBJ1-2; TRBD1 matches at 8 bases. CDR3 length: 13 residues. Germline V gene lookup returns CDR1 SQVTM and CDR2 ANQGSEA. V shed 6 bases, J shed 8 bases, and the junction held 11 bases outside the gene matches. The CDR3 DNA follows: TGCAGCGTGAGGACAGGGTGGGCCGAGGGCTACACCTTC. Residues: CSVRTGWAEGYTF.

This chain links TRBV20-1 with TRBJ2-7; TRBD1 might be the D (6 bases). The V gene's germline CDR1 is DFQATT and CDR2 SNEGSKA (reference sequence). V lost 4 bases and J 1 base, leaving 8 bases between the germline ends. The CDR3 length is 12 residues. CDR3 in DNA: TGCAGTGCTATCGACAGGTCCTACGAGCAGTACTTC. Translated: CSAIDRSYEQYF.

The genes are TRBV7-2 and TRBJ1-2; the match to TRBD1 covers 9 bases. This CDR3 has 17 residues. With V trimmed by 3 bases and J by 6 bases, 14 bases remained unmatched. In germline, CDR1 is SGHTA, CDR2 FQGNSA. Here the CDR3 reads CASSLNGGGQGPNGYTF. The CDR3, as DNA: TGTGCCAGCAGCTTGAATGGGGGGGGACAGGGACCTAATGGCTACACCTTC.

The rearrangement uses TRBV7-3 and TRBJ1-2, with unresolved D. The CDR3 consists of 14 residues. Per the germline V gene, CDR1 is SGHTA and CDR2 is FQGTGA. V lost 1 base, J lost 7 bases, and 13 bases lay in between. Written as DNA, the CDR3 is TGTGCCAGCAGCTTAAACGGGAGAAAGCGTGGCTACACCTTC. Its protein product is CASSLNGRKRGYTF.

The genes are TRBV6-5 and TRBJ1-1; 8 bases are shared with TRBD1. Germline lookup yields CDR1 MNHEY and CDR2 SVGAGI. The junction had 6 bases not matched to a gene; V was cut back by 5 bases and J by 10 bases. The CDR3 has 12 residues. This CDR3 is CASSPGQGRAFF. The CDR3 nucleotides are TGTGCCAGCAGTCCCGGACAGGGACGAGCTTTCTTT.

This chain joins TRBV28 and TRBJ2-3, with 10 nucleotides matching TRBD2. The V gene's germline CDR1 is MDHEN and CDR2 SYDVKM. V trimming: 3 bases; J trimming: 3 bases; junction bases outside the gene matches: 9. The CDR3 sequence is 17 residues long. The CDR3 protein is CASSFWASGSGTDTQYF. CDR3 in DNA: TGTGCCAGCAGTTTCTGGGCTAGCGGGAGTGGGACAGATACGCAGTATTTT.

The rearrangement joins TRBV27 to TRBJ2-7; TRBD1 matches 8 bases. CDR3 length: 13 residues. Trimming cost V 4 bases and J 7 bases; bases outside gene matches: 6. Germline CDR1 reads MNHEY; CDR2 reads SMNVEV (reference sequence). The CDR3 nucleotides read TGTGCCAGCAGTTCCCAGGGGGCGCGGGAGCAGTACTTC. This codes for CASSSQGAREQYF.

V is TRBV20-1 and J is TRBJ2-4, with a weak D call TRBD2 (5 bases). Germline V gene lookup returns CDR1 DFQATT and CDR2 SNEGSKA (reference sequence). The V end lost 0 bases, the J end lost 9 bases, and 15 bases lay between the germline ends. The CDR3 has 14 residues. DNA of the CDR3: TGCAGTGCTAGAGATTTCCCGGGCCGGGGCATTCAGTACTTC. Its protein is CSARDFPGRGIQYF.

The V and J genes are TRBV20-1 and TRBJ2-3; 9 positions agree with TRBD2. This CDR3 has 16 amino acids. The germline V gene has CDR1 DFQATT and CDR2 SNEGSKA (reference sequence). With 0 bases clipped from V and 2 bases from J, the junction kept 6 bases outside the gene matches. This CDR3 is CSARDVSGGHTDTQYF. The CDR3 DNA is TGCAGTGCTAGAGATGTCAGCGGGGGGCACACAGATACGCAGTATTTT.

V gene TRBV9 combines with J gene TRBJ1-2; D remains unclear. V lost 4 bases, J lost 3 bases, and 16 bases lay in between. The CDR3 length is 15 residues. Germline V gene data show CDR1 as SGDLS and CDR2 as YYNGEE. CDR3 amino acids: CASSQDGQRDYGYTF. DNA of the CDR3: TGTGCCAGCAGCCAAGATGGGCAGCGGGACTATGGCTACACCTTC.

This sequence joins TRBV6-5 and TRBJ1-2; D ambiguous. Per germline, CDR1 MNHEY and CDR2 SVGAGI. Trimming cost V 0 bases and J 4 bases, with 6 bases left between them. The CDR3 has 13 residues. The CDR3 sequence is CASSYSRAYGYTF. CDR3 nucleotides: TGTGCCAGCAGTTACTCGAGGGCCTATGGCTACACCTTC.

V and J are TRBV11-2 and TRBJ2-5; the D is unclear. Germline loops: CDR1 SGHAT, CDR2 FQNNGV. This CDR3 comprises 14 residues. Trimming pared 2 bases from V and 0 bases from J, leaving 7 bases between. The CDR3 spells CASSLNRYQETQYF. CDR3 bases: TGTGCCAGCAGCTTAAACCGGTACCAAGAGACCCAGTACTTC.

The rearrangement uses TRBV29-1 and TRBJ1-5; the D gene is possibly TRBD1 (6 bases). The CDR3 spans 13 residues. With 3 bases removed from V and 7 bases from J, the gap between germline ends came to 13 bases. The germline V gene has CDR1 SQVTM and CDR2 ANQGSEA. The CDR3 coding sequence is TGCAGCGTTGACACAGGGATGGGGCAGCCCCAGCATTTT. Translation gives CSVDTGMGQPQHF.

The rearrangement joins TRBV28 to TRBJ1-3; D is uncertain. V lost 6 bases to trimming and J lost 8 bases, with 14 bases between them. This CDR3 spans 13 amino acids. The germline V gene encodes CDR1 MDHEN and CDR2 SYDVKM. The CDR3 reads CASSETPSDTIYF. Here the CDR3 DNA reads TGTGCCAGCAGCGAAACTCCAAGCGACACCATATATTTT.

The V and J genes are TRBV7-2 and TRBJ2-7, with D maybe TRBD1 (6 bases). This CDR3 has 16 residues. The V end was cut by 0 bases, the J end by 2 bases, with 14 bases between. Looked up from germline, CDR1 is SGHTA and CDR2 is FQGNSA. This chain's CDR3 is CASSLASLGTTYEQYF. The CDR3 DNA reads TGTGCCAGCAGCTTAGCATCGCTGGGGACAACCTACGAGCAGTACTTC.

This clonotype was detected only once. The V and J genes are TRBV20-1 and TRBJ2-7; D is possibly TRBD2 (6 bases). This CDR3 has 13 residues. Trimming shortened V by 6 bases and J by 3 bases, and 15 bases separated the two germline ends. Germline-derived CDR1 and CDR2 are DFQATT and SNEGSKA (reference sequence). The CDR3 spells CSAEGGPDYEQYF. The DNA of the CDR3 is TGCAGTGCCGAGGGAGGTCCGGACTACGAGCAGTACTTC.

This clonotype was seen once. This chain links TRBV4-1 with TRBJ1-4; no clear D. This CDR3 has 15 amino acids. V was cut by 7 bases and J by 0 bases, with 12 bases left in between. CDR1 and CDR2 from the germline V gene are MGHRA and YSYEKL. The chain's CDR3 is CASTGRATTNEKLFF. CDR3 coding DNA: TGCGCCAGCACGGGGAGGGCCACAACTAATGAAAAACTGTTTTTT.

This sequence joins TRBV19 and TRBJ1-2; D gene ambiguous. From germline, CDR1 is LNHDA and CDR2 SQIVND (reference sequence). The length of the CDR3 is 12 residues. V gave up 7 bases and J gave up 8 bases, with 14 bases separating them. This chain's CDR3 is CASNSVAGGYTF. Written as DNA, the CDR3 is TGTGCCAGTAACTCTGTTGCGGGCGGCTACACCTTC.

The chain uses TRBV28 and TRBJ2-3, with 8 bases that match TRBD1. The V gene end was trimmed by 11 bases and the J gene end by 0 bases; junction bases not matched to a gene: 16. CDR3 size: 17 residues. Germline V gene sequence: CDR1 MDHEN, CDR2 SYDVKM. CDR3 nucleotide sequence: TGTGCCTCCCAGGGGGCGTTTCAACCTACTAGCACAGATACGCAGTATTTT. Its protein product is CASQGAFQPTSTDTQYF.

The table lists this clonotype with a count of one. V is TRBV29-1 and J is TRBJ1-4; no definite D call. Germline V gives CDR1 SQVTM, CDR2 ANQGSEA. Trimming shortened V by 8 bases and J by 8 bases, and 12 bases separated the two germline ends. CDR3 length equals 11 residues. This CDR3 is CSSLSAEKLFF. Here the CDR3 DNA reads TGCAGCTCTCTTTCGGCGGAAAAACTGTTTTTT. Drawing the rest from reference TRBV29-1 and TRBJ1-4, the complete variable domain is SAVISQKPSRDICQRGTSLTIQCQVDSQVTMMFWYRQQPGQSLTLIATANQGSEATYESGFVIDKFPISRPNLTFSTLTVSNMSPEDSSIYLCSSLSAEKLFFGSGTQLSVL.

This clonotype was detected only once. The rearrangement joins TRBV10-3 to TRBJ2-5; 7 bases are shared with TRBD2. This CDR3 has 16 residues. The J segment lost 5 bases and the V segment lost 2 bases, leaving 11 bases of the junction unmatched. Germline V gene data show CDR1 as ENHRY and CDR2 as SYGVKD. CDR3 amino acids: CAISEGASGGEETQYF. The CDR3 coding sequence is TGTGCCATCAGTGAGGGGGCTAGCGGAGGAGAGGAGACCCAGTACTTC.

The chain's CDR3 is CASSGLAGPTGELFF. The CDR3 nucleotides are TGTGCCAGCAGTGGACTAGCGGGGCCCACCGGGGAGCTGTTTTTT. The rearrangement uses TRBV12-3 or TRBV12-4 and TRBJ2-2; 12 bases are shared with TRBD2. The CDR3 has 15 residues. The junction had 2 bases not matched to a gene; V was cut back by 5 bases and J by 4 bases.

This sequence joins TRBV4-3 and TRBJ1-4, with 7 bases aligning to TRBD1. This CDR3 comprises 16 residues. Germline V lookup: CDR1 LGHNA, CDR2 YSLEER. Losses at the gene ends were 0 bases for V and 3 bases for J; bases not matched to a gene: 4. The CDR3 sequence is CASSQDGTVSNEKLFF. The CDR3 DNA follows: TGCGCCAGCAGCCAAGATGGGACAGTATCTAATGAAAAACTGTTTTTT.

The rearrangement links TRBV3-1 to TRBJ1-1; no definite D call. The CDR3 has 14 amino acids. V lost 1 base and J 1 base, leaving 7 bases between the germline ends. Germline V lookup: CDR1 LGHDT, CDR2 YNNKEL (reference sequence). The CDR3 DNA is TGTGCCAGCAGCCAAGCTGGAACGAACACTGAAGCTTTCTTT. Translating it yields CASSQAGTNTEAFF.

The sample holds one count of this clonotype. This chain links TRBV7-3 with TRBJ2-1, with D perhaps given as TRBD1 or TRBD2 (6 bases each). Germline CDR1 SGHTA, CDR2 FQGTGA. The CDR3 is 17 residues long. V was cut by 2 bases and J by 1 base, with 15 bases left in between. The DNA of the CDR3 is TGTGCCAGCAGCTTATCCCGGGGGCGGGCTTCCTACAATGAGCAGTTCTTC. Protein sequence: CASSLSRGRASYNEQFF.

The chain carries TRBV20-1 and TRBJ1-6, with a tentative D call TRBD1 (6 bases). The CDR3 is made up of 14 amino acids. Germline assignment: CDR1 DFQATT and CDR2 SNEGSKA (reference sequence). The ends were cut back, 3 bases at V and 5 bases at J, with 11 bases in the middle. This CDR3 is CSAREQGNNSPLHF. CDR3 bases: TGCAGTGCTAGGGAGCAGGGGAATAATTCACCCCTCCACTTT.

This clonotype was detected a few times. CDR3 DNA sequence: TGTGCCAGCAGTCAACAGGGGGCCGAAGAGACCCAGTACTTC. It codes for CASSQQGAEETQYF. The J gene is TRBJ2-5, the V gene TRBV6-5, with 9 bases matching TRBD1. The CDR3 contains 14 residues. V dropped 5 bases and J dropped 3; count of bases not matched to a gene: 4. Germline assignment: CDR1 MNHEY and CDR2 SVGAGI.

Here the CDR3 DNA reads TGTGCCAGCACCGATAACTACGAGCAGTACTTC. As protein: CASTDNYEQYF. The rearrangement uses TRBV6-1 and TRBJ2-7; no clear D gene. CDR3 length: 11 residues. V lost 7 bases and J lost 3, with 7 bases in between. The V gene's germline CDR1 is MNHNS and CDR2 SASEGT.

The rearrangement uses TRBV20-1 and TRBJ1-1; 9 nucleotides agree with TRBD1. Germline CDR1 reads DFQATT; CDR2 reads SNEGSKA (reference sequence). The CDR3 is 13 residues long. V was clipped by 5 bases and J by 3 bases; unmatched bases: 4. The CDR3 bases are TGCAGTGCTTCCAGGACAGGGGACACTGAAGCTTTCTTT. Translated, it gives CSASRTGDTEAFF.

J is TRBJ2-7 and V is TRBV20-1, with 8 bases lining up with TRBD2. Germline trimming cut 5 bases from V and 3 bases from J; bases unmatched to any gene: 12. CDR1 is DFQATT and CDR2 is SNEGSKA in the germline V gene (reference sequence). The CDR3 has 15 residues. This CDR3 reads CSAPPAGGGGYEQYF. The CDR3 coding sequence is TGCAGTGCTCCCCCGGCGGGGGGTGGGGGCTACGAGCAGTACTTC.